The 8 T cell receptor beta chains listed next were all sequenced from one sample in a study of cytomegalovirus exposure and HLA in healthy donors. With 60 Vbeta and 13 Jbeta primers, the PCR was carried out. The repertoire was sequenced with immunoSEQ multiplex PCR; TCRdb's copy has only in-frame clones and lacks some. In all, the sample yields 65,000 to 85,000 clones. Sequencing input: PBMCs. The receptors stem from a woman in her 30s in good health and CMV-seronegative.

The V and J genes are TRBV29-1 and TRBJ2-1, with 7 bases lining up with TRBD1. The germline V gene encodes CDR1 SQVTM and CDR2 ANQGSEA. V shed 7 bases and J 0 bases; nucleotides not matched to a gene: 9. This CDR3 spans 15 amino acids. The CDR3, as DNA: TGCAGCGGCAGAGTGGACAGGAGCTCCTACAATGAGCAGTTCTTC. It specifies CSGRVDRSSYNEQFF.

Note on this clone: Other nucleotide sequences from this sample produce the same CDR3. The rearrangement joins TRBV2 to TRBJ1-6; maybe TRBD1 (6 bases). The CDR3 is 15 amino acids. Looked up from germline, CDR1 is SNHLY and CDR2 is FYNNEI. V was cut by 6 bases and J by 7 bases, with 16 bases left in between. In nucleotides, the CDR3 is TGTGCCAGCAGGGGACACTCGGCAGGAAATTCACCCCTCCACTTT. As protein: CASRGHSAGNSPLHF.

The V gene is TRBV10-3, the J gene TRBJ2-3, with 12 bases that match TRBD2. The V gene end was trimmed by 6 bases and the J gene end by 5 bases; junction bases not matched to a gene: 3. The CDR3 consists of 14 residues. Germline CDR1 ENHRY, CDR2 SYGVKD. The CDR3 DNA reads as TGTGCCATCAGGACTAGCGGGGGAGAAGATACGCAGTATTTT. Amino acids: CAIRTSGGEDTQYF.

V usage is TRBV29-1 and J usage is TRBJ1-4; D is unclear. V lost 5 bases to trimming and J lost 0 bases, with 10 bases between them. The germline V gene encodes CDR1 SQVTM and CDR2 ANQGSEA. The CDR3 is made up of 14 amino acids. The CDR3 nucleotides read TGCAGCGTTAAATTGAGTGCAACTAATGAAAAACTGTTTTTT. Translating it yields CSVKLSATNEKLFF.

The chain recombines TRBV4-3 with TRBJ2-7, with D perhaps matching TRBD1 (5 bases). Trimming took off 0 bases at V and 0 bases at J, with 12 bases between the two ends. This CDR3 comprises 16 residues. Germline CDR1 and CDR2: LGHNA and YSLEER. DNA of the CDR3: TGCGCCAGCAGCCAAGATTACCCCGACAGCTCCTACGAGCAGTACTTC. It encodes CASSQDYPDSSYEQYF.

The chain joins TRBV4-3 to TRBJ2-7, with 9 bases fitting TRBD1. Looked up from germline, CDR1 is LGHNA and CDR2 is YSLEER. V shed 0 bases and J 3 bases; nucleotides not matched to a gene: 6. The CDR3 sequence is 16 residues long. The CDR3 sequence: CASSQDRTGVDYEQYF. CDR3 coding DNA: TGCGCCAGCAGCCAAGATAGGACAGGGGTCGACTACGAGCAGTACTTC.

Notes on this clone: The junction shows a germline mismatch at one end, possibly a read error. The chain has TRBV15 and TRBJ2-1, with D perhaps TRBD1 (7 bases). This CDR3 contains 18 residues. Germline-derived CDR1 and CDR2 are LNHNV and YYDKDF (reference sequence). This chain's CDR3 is CATSSHRGRGSSDNEQFF. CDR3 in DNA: TGTGCCACCAGCAGCCACAGGGGTCGGGGGAGCTCCGACAATGAGCAGTTCTTC.

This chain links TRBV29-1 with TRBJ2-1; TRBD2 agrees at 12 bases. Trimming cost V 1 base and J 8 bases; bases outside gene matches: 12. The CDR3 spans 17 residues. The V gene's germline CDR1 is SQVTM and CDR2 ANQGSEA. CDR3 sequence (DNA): TGCAGCGTTGAAGCGACTAGCGGGAGCCCCCTAGGAGATGAGCAGTTCTTC. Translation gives CSVEATSGSPLGDEQFF.